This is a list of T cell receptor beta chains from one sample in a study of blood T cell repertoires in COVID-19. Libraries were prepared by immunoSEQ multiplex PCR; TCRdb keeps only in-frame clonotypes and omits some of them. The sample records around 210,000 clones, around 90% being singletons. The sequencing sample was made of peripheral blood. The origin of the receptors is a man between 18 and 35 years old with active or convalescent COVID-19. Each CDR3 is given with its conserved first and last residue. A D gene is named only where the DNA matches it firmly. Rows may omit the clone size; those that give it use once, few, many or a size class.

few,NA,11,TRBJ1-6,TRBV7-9,TGTGCCAGCAGCGCGGACACGCCCCTCCACTTT,CASSADTPLHF
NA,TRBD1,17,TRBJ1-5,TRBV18,TGTGCCAGCTCAGGCGGGACAGGGGCTGGGAGCAATCAGCCCCAGCATTTT,CASSGGTGAGSNQPQHF
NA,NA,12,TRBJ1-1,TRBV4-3,TGCGCCAGCAGCCAGGGGCACAGGGTCCCTTTCTTT,CASSQGHRVPFF
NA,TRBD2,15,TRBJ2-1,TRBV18,TGTGCCAGCTCACCACTGGGTAGCGGGAGGAATGAGCAGTTCTTC,CASSPLGSGRNEQFF
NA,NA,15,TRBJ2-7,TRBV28,TGTGCCAGCAGCTTAACAGGAACCTCCTCCTACGAGCAGTACTTC,CASSLTGTSSYEQYF
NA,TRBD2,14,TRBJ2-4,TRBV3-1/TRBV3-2,TGTGCCAGCAGCGACGCCGGGACTAGGAACATTCAGTACTTC,CASSDAGTRNIQYF
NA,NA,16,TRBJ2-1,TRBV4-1,TGCGCCAGCAGCCAAGTACTGAGGGAGCCCTACAATGAGCAGTTCTTC,CASSQVLREPYNEQFF
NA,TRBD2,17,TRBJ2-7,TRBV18,TGTGCCAGCTCACCACAAGGACTAGTTGGGAGCTCCTACGAGCAGTACTTC,CASSPQGLVGSSYEQYF
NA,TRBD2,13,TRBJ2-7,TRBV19,TGTGCCAGTAGCCCGGGAGGCAGTTACGAGCAGTACTTC,CASSPGGSYEQYF
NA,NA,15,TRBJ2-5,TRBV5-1,TGCGCCAGCAGCTTGTGGGGGAGGACGGCAGAGACCCAGTACTTC,CASSLWGRTAETQYF
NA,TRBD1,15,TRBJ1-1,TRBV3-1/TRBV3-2,TGTGCCAGCAGCCAAGATGACAGGGCTGAAGCTGAAGCTTTCTTT,CASSQDDRAEAEAFF
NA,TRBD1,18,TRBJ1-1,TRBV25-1,TGTGCCAGCAGTGACTACCCGGGACAGAAAGGTCCTAACACTGAAGCTTTCTTT,CASSDYPGQKGPNTEAFF
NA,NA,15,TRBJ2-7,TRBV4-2,TGTGCCAGCAGCCAAGAGATAGGGACAACCTACGAGCAGTACTTC,CASSQEIGTTYEQYF
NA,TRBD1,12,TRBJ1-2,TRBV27,TGTGCCAGCAGTGGACAGGCCTATGGCTACACCTTC,CASSGQAYGYTF
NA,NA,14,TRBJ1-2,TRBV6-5,TGTGCCAGCAGGCGGTCGTTGGGTAACTATGGCTACACCTTC,CASRRSLGNYGYTF
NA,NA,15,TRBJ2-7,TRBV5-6,TGTGCCAGCAGACCCCGAGACGCCCTCGTCGGGGAGCAGTACTTC,CASRPRDALVGEQYF
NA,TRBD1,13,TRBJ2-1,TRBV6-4,TGTGCCAGCAGTTGGACAGGGGGCAATGAGCAGTTCTTC,CASSWTGGNEQFF
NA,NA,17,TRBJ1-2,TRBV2,TGTGCCAGCAGTGAAGCGCTTAGGAGGGGAGGTTCGCGAGGCTACACCTTC,CASSEALRRGGSRGYTF
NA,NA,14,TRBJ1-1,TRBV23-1,TGCGCCAGCCGACATCGTTACATGAACACTGAAGCTTTCTTT,CASRHRYMNTEAFF
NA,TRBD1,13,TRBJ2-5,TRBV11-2,TGTGCCAGCAGCTGGGACAGGGAGGTGACCCAGTACTTC,CASSWDREVTQYF
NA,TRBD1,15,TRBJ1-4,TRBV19,TGTGCCAGTAGTATCGTGGGACAGGGAGGCGAAAAACTGTTTTTT,CASSIVGQGGEKLFF
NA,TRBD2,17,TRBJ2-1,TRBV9,TGTGCCAGCAGCGTAGGTCCCGTCGGGAGGACTAACAATGAGCAGTTCTTC,CASSVGPVGRTNNEQFF
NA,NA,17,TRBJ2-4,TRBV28,TGTGCCAGCAGTTATACAGGGAGTGGTCTAGCCAAAAACATTCAGTACTTC,CASSYTGSGLAKNIQYF
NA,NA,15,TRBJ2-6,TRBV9,TGTGCCAGCAGCGGGACTTACTCTGGGGCCAACGTCCTGACTTTC,CASSGTYSGANVLTF
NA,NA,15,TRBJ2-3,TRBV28,TGTGCCAGCAGTCTCGCTGGGGACATGACAGATACGCAGTATTTT,CASSLAGDMTDTQYF
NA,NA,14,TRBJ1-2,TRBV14,TGTGCCAGCAGCCCCAGGGGTTACAACTATGGCTACACCTTC,CASSPRGYNYGYTF
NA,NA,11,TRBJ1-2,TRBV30,TGTGCCTGGAGTGTACTCACTGGCTACACCTTC,CAWSVLTGYTF
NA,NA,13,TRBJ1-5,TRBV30,TGTGCCTGGAGTCTCGGAGGGAATCAGCCCCAGCATTTT,CAWSLGGNQPQHF
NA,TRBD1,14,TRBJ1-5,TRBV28,TGTGCCAGCAGTCTCAGGGGGCGCGGTCAGCCCCAGCATTTT,CASSLRGRGQPQHF
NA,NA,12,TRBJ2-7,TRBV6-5,TGTGCCAGCAGGGGAGACACCTACGAGCAGTACTTC,CASRGDTYEQYF
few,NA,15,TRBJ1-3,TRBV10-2,TGCGCCAGCAGACCCGCAGGGAACTCTGGAAACACCATATATTTT,CASRPAGNSGNTIYF
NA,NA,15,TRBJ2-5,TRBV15,TGTGCCACCAGCAGACCTCCCCCGGAGGGAGAGACCCAGTACTTC,CATSRPPPEGETQYF
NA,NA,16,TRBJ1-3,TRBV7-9,TGTGCCATGATACCCGACAGCAAGGGCTCTGGAAACACCATATATTTT,CAMIPDSKGSGNTIYF
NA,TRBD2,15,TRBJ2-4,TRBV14,TGTGCCAGCAGCCAAGGACTAGCGGGAGCAGCCATTCAGTACTTC,CASSQGLAGAAIQYF
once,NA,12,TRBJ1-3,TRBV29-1,TGCAGCGTTGAGCCGACCGCGGACACCATATATTTT,CSVEPTADTIYF